Below are 25 T cell receptor beta chains sequenced from a single sample in a study of prognosis after radiotherapy for stage I lung cancer. Genomic DNA yielded TCR beta CDR3, amplified by two-round multiplex PCR. It was primers specific to each TRBV and TRBJ gene that first-round PCR used. MiXCR, applied by TCRdb to the multiplex PCR reads, yields one record per CDR3 protein. The sample shows fewer than 20,000 distinct CDR3 sequences, 35% to 45% of them seen only once. The sequenced sample was PBMCs, obtained before or after stereotactic body radiation therapy (not recorded which). The receptor set was obtained from a donor over 45 with non-small cell lung cancer.

This clonotype is medium-sized. The chain joins TRBV6-1 to TRBJ1-6; no reliable D call. The CDR3 is 14 amino acids. Germline lookup yields CDR1 MNHNS and CDR2 SASEGT. Trimming stripped 5 bases from V and 10 bases from J, with 15 bases between. In DNA form, the CDR3 reads TGTGCCAGCAGTATATCACTAACTGAATCACCCCTCCACTTT. Translated, it gives CASSISLTESPLHF.

This clonotype came up many times. The rearrangement joins TRBV9 to TRBJ1-1; D unresolved. The CDR3 covers 12 residues. V gave up 6 bases and J gave up 2 bases, with 8 bases separating them. Germline CDR1 is SGDLS and CDR2 is YYNGEE. The CDR3 coding sequence is TGTGCCAGCACCGCGGCAAACACTGAAGCTTTCTTT. It encodes CASTAANTEAFF.

This clonotype was counted at least ten times. The chain uses TRBV27 and TRBJ2-1; 7 bases map to TRBD1. The CDR3 is made up of 15 amino acids. The germline CDR1 and CDR2 sequences are MNHEY and SMNVEV (reference sequence). J was trimmed by 7 bases and V by 3 bases; bases with no gene match: 9. DNA for the CDR3: TGTGCCAGCAGTTTCCGGGACAGAAAGTCAAATGAGCAGTTCTTC. Encoded protein: CASSFRDRKSNEQFF.

The table lists this clonotype with a few counts. With a far larger clone one base away, a read error is the likely cause. This sequence joins TRBV6-4 and TRBJ1-3; weak D call: TRBD1 (6 bases). The CDR3 is 15 residues long. The germline CDR1 and CDR2 sequences are MRHNA and SNTAGT. This CDR3 reads CASSEQGRGGNAIYF. The CDR3 DNA follows: TGTGCCAGCAGTGAACAAGGCAGGGGAGGAAACGCCATATATTTT.

This clonotype was seen ten or more times. The rearrangement links TRBV11-2 to TRBJ2-5, with 14 nucleotides matching TRBD2. From germline, CDR1 is SGHAT and CDR2 FQNNGV. The junction had 13 bases not matched to a gene; V was cut back by 5 bases and J by 2 bases. This CDR3 has 19 residues. The CDR3 DNA is TGTGCCAGCAGCCACAAAGGGACTAGCGGGGGAAGATCGCAAGAGACCCAGTACTTC. It is translated as CASSHKGTSGGRSQETQYF.

This clonotype is classed as medium-sized (0.01 to 0.1%). This chain uses TRBV28 with TRBJ2-1; 10 positions agree with TRBD2. The CDR3 consists of 15 residues. CDR1 and CDR2 (germline): MDHEN, SYDVKM. Trimming removed 5 bases from V and 7 bases from J; junction bases left unmatched: 8. CDR3 sequence reads: CASSQSGGAGNEQFF. CDR3 DNA sequence: TGTGCCAGCAGTCAGAGCGGGGGGGCTGGTAATGAGCAGTTCTTC.

The rearrangement joins TRBV24-1 to TRBJ2-1; D is uncertain. V was clipped by 6 bases and J by 2 bases, with 13 bases between them. This CDR3 region has 15 residues. Germline loops: CDR1 KGHDR, CDR2 SFDVKD. CDR3 bases: TGTGCCACCAGTTCGCCGGTACTAACCTACAATGAGCAGTTCTTC. Protein product: CATSSPVLTYNEQFF.

Here the CDR3 DNA reads TGTGCCAGCAGGCGACAAGGGGCGAGAGGCTACACCTTC. It specifies CASRRQGARGYTF. V is TRBV28 and J is TRBJ1-2, with D tentatively TRBD1 (5 bases). Trimming stripped 6 bases from V and 8 bases from J, with 16 bases between. Germline assignment: CDR1 MDHEN and CDR2 SYDVKM. The CDR3 spans 13 residues.

This clonotype was seen repeatedly, ten times or more. The chain uses TRBV18 and TRBJ2-1; the match to TRBD1 covers 12 bases. Germline V gene lookup returns CDR1 KGHSH and CDR2 LQKENI. The junction had 3 bases not matched to a gene; V was cut back by 2 bases and J by 10 bases. CDR3 length equals 14 residues. Here the CDR3 reads CASSPGTGGSEQFF. The CDR3, as DNA: TGTGCCAGCTCACCAGGGACAGGGGGCTCCGAGCAGTTCTTC.

Many counts were recorded for this clonotype. V and J are TRBV30 and TRBJ1-5, with TRBD1 matching over 7 bases. Germline values: CDR1 GTSNPN, CDR2 SVGIG (reference sequence). The CDR3 totals 15 residues. Trimming cost V 0 bases and J 9 bases; bases outside gene matches: 11. This chain's CDR3 is CAWSVNGQASGPQHF. The CDR3 DNA sequence: TGTGCCTGGAGTGTAAATGGACAGGCGTCCGGGCCCCAGCATTTT.

The rearrangement links TRBV12-3 or TRBV12-4 to TRBJ2-3, with TRBD2 identical over 11 bases. CDR3 length: 15 amino acids. V shed 6 bases and J 6 bases; nucleotides not matched to a gene: 8. CDR3 nucleotides: TGTGCCAGCAGGGGTAGCGGGAGGGGGGTGGATACGCAGTATTTT. This gives the protein CASRGSGRGVDTQYF.

This clonotype is categorized as medium-sized. This chain links TRBV28 with TRBJ2-6, with a possible D match to TRBD2 (6 bases). The CDR3 has 16 residues. Germline-derived CDR1 and CDR2 are MDHEN and SYDVKM. CDR3: CASGVPSSSGANVLTF. The CDR3 coding sequence is TGTGCTAGCGGAGTTCCTTCCTCCTCTGGGGCCAACGTCCTGACTTTC.

This clonotype is medium-sized in the sample. The chain employs TRBV28 and TRBJ2-2, with D unresolved. The V end was cut by 1 base, the J end by 6 bases, with 3 bases between. Germline assignment: CDR1 MDHEN and CDR2 SYDVKM. CDR3 length equals 12 residues. CDR3 bases: TGTGCCAGCAGTTTATTTTCCGGGGAGCTGTTTTTT. It translates to CASSLFSGELFF.

As regards this clonotype: This may be a read error: a much more frequent sequence differs by one nucleotide. The chain recombines TRBV28 with TRBJ2-7; unclear D gene. This CDR3 is built from 13 residues. Germline V gives CDR1 MDHEN, CDR2 SYDVKM. The CDR3, as DNA: TGTTCCAGCAGTACGATAAGGTGGGACGAGCAGTACTTC. Amino acids: CSSSTIRWDEQYF.

This clonotype was found many times. The genes are TRBV27 and TRBJ2-2; no clear D gene. Deletions cut 3 bases from V and 4 bases from J, with 6 bases between. CDR1 is MNHEY, CDR2 SMNVEV, per germline (reference sequence). This CDR3 region has 13 residues. CDR3 in DNA: TGTGCCAGCAGTTTCCGAGTCACCGGGGAGCTGTTTTTT. Amino acids: CASSFRVTGELFF.

Many counts were recorded for this clonotype. The chain joins TRBV5-6 to TRBJ1-3; D not certain. The CDR3 totals 14 residues. Germline CDR1 is SGHDT and CDR2 is YYEEEE. V was cut by 1 base and J by 0 bases, with 5 bases left in between. The CDR3 loop is CASSLWHSGNTIYF. The CDR3 DNA sequence: TGTGCCAGCAGCTTGTGGCACTCTGGAAACACCATATATTTT.

Many counts were recorded for this clonotype. The rearrangement uses TRBV9 and TRBJ2-5; a weak D match, TRBD2 (7 bases). V lost 0 bases and J 4 bases, leaving 13 bases between the germline ends. Germline loops: CDR1 SGDLS, CDR2 YYNGEE. The CDR3 sequence is 15 residues long. The CDR3 DNA reads TGTGCCAGCAGCGTAGGAGGGGGGGGCAGAGAGACCCAGTACTTC. Protein sequence: CASSVGGGGRETQYF.

The chain has TRBV28 and TRBJ2-7; D may match TRBD1 or TRBD2 (5 bases each). The V and J ends lost 6 bases and 2 bases respectively, with 17 bases between them. The germline V gene encodes CDR1 MDHEN and CDR2 SYDVKM. The CDR3 consists of 15 residues. CDR3 loop: CASSLRDHWAYEQYF. DNA of the CDR3: TGTGCCAGCAGCCTCCGGGACCACTGGGCCTACGAGCAGTACTTC.

The chain recombines TRBV28 with TRBJ2-7, with D maybe TRBD1 (5 bases). From germline, CDR1 is MDHEN and CDR2 SYDVKM. V was trimmed by 7 bases and J by 3 bases, leaving 16 bases between them. There are 14 residues in the CDR3. CDR3 bases: TGTGCCAGCATTTCTTCAGGGTTACTCTACGAGCAGTACTTC. Encoded protein: CASISSGLLYEQYF.

V and J are TRBV6-1 and TRBJ2-7; TRBD1 agrees at 7 bases. The CDR3 totals 14 residues. V gave up 4 bases and J gave up 3 bases; unmatched junction bases: 6. Germline values: CDR1 MNHNS, CDR2 SASEGT. The CDR3 bases are TGTGCCAGCAGTGGAAGGGGACAGCTCTACGAGCAGTACTTC. Translating it yields CASSGRGQLYEQYF.

This sequence joins TRBV6-1 and TRBJ1-3; D call uncertain. Trimming shortened V by 7 bases and J by 5 bases, and 12 bases separated the two germline ends. This CDR3 has 13 residues. The germline gives CDR1 MNHNS, CDR2 SASEGT. The DNA for the CDR3 is TGTGCCAGCACGGCCCTGCTAAGAAACACCATATATTTT. The encoded protein is CASTALLRNTIYF.

This clonotype was observed many times. The chain employs TRBV2 and TRBJ1-1, with unresolved D. Germline lookup yields CDR1 SNHLY and CDR2 FYNNEI. V was pared by 6 bases and J by 3 bases, with 11 bases between. The CDR3 runs 13 residues. CDR3 nucleotide sequence: TGTGCCAGCAGGGCGAACGGGGACACTGAAGCTTTCTTT. This translates into CASRANGDTEAFF.

About this clonotype itself: This CDR3 fails to terminate in the conserved phenylalanine or tryptophan, so it likely reflects a read error. The chain joins TRBV6-8 to TRBJ2-1; no definite D call. This CDR3 has 14 amino acids. Germline loops: CDR1 MNHGY, CDR2 SAAAGT. In nucleotides, the CDR3 is TGTGCCATCAGTGGGCCGGGCGAATACAATGAGCAGTTCTCC. Translation gives CAISGPGEYNEQFS.

This clonotype is classed as medium-sized. The chain's CDR3 is CATSRDRENSPLHF. CDR3 bases: TGTGCCACCAGCAGGGACAGGGAGAATTCACCCCTCCACTTT. The chain joins TRBV15 to TRBJ1-6; 8 bases map to TRBD1. Losses at the gene ends were 3 bases for V and 7 bases for J; bases not matched to a gene: 2. The germline CDR1 and CDR2 sequences are LNHNV and YYDKDF (reference sequence). The CDR3 runs 14 residues.

The table lists this clonotype with many counts. The V call is TRBV5-1, the J call TRBJ2-1; TRBD2 matches at 7 bases. Germline V CDR1 and CDR2: SGHRS, YFSETQ. V lost 4 bases, J lost 4 bases, and 11 bases stayed unmatched. CDR3 size: 16 residues. The CDR3 here is CASSPLLLADYNEQFF. Here the CDR3 DNA reads TGCGCCAGCAGCCCGTTGTTGCTAGCGGATTACAATGAGCAGTTCTTC.